The sequence of this TCR beta chain was determined in a study of blood T cell repertoires in COVID-19. About the study: COVID-19 samples, acute and convalescent, were from the United States, Italy and Spain. From T cells, B-cell-depleted T cells, or PBMCs came the material, which was cDNA or gDNA.

The CDR3 totals 14 residues. V was trimmed by 7 bases and J by 0 bases, leaving 13 bases between them. CDR1 is SGHRS, CDR2 YFSETQ, per germline. Original methodology: For nucleated cells, counts were estimated from reference gene primer amplification. The repertoire was sequenced with immunoSEQ multiplex PCR; TCRdb's copy has only in-frame clones and lacks some. The DNA gave D and trimming, while V, J and clone size come from that table. The sample has approximately 290,000 clones; around nine tenths are singletons. The sequence was collected from a woman aged 60-70 years with acute or convalescent COVID-19. The V and J genes are TRBV5-1 and TRBJ1-1, with D perhaps matching TRBD1 (6 bases). The material sequenced was peripheral blood. The CDR3 coding sequence is TGCGCCAGCGGCAACAGGGAAATGAACACTGAAGCTTTCTTT. The encoded protein is CASGNREMNTEAFF.